This passage covers 21 T cell receptor beta chains from one sample sequenced in a study of vaccination effects on CD4 cells after COVID-19. No antigen has been assigned to these receptors. The culture ran for roughly ten days, and then CD4+ T cells were isolated. Profiling relied on immunoSEQ multiplex PCR, and the TCRdb table lists in-frame clones only, not all of them. This sample has under 50,000 clones, with about 70% found just once. The sample here was CD4+ T cells from PBMCs cultured without peptide, taken before COVID-19 vaccination. The receptors originated from a human donor who had a prior SARS-CoV-2 infection.

The genes are TRBV3-1 (or the pseudogene TRBV3-2) and TRBJ2-4, with TRBD2 matching 9 bases. CDR1 and CDR2 from the germline V gene are LGHDT and YNNKEL (reference sequence). The CDR3 length is 15 residues. The V gene end was trimmed by 7 bases and the J gene end by 0 bases; junction bases not matched to a gene: 4. The CDR3 loop is CASNSGGVAKNIQYF. The CDR3 nucleotides read TGTGCCAGCAATAGCGGGGGTGTAGCCAAAAACATTCAGTACTTC.

V is TRBV7-9 and J is TRBJ1-1, with 7 nucleotides matching TRBD1. The length of the CDR3 is 17 residues. The germline CDR1 and CDR2 sequences are SEHNR and FQNEAQ (reference sequence). Trimming cost V 4 bases and J 0 bases; bases outside gene matches: 11. This CDR3 reads CASSSWTGITMNTEAFF. In DNA form, the CDR3 reads TGTGCCAGCAGCTCTTGGACAGGCATTACCATGAACACTGAAGCTTTCTTT.

J is TRBJ1-5 and V is TRBV2; 7 nucleotides line up with TRBD1. V lost 8 bases and J lost 7; bases outside the gene matches: 8. The CDR3 totals 13 residues. CDR1 SNHLY and CDR2 FYNNEI come from the germline V gene. CDR3 coding DNA: TGTGCCAGCGCCGACAGGGTTGGGCAGCCCCAGCATTTT. Its protein is CASADRVGQPQHF.

The CDR3 DNA sequence: TGTGCCTGGAGACAACAGGGTTCTAGCACAGATACGCAGTATTTT. Amino acids: CAWRQQGSSTDTQYF. The gene calls are TRBV30 and TRBJ2-3; possibly TRBD1 for D (6 bases). Germline V lookup: CDR1 GTSNPN, CDR2 SVGIG (reference sequence). The V end was cut by 3 bases, the J end by 0 bases, with 13 bases between. This CDR3 is built from 15 residues.

The V call is TRBV12-3 or TRBV12-4, the J call TRBJ1-2; 10 positions match TRBD1. The CDR3 consists of 13 residues. With V trimmed by 5 bases and J by 4 bases, 1 base remained unmatched. The CDR3 region has the DNA TGTGCCAGCAGTCGGGACAGGGGCTATGGCTACACCTTC. Translated, it gives CASSRDRGYGYTF.

This chain uses TRBV5-1 with TRBJ2-2; maybe TRBD2 (7 bases). The germline V gene has CDR1 SGHRS and CDR2 YFSETQ. V was trimmed by 3 bases and J by 0 bases, leaving 12 bases between them. This CDR3 comprises 16 residues. DNA for the CDR3: TGCGCCAGCAGCTGGGGGGGGGCCACGAACACCGGGGAGCTGTTTTTT. Protein: CASSWGGATNTGELFF.

This clone occurred a few times. This sequence joins TRBV5-4 and TRBJ2-2; 11 bases match TRBD2. This CDR3 contains 19 residues. The germline CDR1 and CDR2 sequences are SGHNT and YYREEE (reference sequence). The V segment lost 4 bases and the J segment 5 bases; nucleotides outside the gene matches: 16. The CDR3 sequence is CASSPMASGGIMSTGELFF. CDR3 bases: TGTGCCAGCAGCCCCATGGCTAGCGGGGGGATTATGTCAACCGGGGAGCTGTTTTTT. The variable domain in full, with the rest retrieved from reference TRBV5-4 and TRBJ2-2, is ETGVTQSPTHLIKTRGQQVTLRCSSQSGHNTVSWYQQALGQGPQFIFQYYREEENGRGNFPPRFSGLQFPNYSSELNVNALELDDSALYLCASSPMASGGIMSTGELFFGEGSRLTVL.

J is TRBJ2-3 and V is TRBV5-1, with TRBD2 matching 8 bases. The CDR3 is 14 amino acids. J lost 0 bases, V lost 5 bases, and 2 bases had no gene match. Germline CDR1 and CDR2: SGHRS and YFSETQ. Here the CDR3 DNA reads TGCGCCAGCAGACGGGGGGGGAGCACAGATACGCAGTATTTT. Residues: CASRRGGSTDTQYF.

V usage is TRBV4-2 and J usage is TRBJ2-1; 7 bases align to TRBD2. The CDR3 covers 17 residues. Trimming at V came to 7 bases and at J to 0 bases, leaving 12 bases not matched to a gene. CDR1 is LGHNA, CDR2 YNFKEQ, per germline. CDR3 region: CASTRTPLADSYNEQFF. The DNA for the CDR3 is TGTGCCAGCACCCGGACCCCGCTAGCGGACTCCTACAATGAGCAGTTCTTC.

The chain combines TRBV6-1 with TRBJ1-4; D perhaps matches TRBD1 (5 bases). Germline V gives CDR1 MNHNS, CDR2 SASEGT. V lost 3 bases, J lost 7 bases, and 9 bases lay in between. This CDR3 contains 13 residues. CDR3 loop: CASSEIGGEKLFF. CDR3 DNA sequence: TGTGCCAGCAGTGAGATCGGGGGTGAAAAACTGTTTTTT.

Comment on this clone: Other DNA variants within this sample encode the same CDR3. The chain has TRBV18 and TRBJ1-3; D is unresolved. Trimming pared 6 bases from V and 2 bases from J, leaving 11 bases between. CDR3 length: 14 amino acids. Germline-derived CDR1 and CDR2 are KGHSH and LQKENI. The CDR3 coding sequence is TGTGCCAGCTCGCCTGATGGGGCTGGAAACACCATATATTTT. Its translation is CASSPDGAGNTIYF. Full variable domain (outside the CDR3, taken from reference TRBV18 and TRBJ1-3): NAGVMQNPRHLVRRRGQEARLRCSPMKGHSHVYWYRQLPEEGLKFMVYLQKENIIDESGMPKERFSAEFPKEGPSILRIQQVVRGDSAAYFCASSPDGAGNTIYFGEGSWLTVV.

V gene TRBV28 combines with J gene TRBJ1-1, with TRBD1 matching 7 bases. After removal of 4 bases from V and 0 bases from J, the junction contained 11 bases not matched to a gene. This CDR3 has 17 amino acids. The germline V gene encodes CDR1 MDHEN and CDR2 SYDVKM. The CDR3 DNA reads TGTGCCAGCAGTTCCCCCAGGGGGTCAGCCTTGAACACTGAAGCTTTCTTT. Protein product: CASSSPRGSALNTEAFF. The whole variable domain, filled in from reference TRBV28 and TRBJ1-1, reads DVKVTQSSRYLVKRTGEKVFLECVQDMDHENMFWYRQDPGLGLRLIYFSYDVKMKEKGDIPEGYSVSREKKERFSLILESASTNQTSMYLCASSSPRGSALNTEAFFGQGTRLTVV.

The genes are TRBV19 and TRBJ1-5; TRBD1 is a possible D gene (5 bases). The CDR3 runs to 17 residues. Per germline, CDR1 LNHDA and CDR2 SQIVND (reference sequence). The V and J ends lost 6 bases and 2 bases respectively, with 20 bases between them. CDR3 sequence reads: CASREGIKGLGNQPQHF. CDR3 DNA: TGTGCCAGTAGGGAGGGTATCAAGGGGCTCGGCAATCAGCCCCAGCATTTT.

By frequency in the sample, this clone is medium-sized. The chain has TRBV7-2 and TRBJ2-5; D is undetermined. Germline V gives CDR1 SGHTA, CDR2 FQGNSA. The CDR3 totals 14 residues. Trimming cost V 1 base and J 2 bases, with 8 bases left between them. In DNA, the CDR3 is TGTGCCAGCAGCTTAGTAGCAGCTCAAGAGACCCAGTACTTC. Translating gives CASSLVAAQETQYF.

This chain links TRBV7-9 with TRBJ2-1; 15 bases are a match to TRBD2. Trimming cost V 3 bases and J 14 bases; bases outside gene matches: 5. The CDR3 extends over 14 amino acids. Germline CDR1 SEHNR, CDR2 FQNEAQ (reference sequence). The CDR3 DNA sequence: TGTGCCAGCAGCTTCGGACTAGCGGGGGGGCGGGAGTTCTTC. Residues: CASSFGLAGGREFF.

The V gene is TRBV9, the J gene TRBJ2-2; TRBD2 matches at 16 bases. This CDR3 comprises 20 residues. V gave up 4 bases and J gave up 6 bases; unmatched junction bases: 15. CDR1 is SGDLS and CDR2 is YYNGEE in the germline V gene. The CDR3 DNA reads TGTGCCAGCAGCCCATCGGGACTAGCGGGGGGGTTGGGATCCGCCGGGGAGCTGTTTTTT. It translates to CASSPSGLAGGLGSAGELFF.

This chain joins TRBV9 and TRBJ2-1, with TRBD2 as a possible D gene (6 bases). V gave up 0 bases and J gave up 7 bases, with 17 bases separating them. The CDR3 contains 16 residues. Germline values: CDR1 SGDLS, CDR2 YYNGEE. CDR3: CASSVGSGEVWNEQFF. The CDR3 bases are TGTGCCAGCAGCGTAGGATCGGGAGAGGTTTGGAATGAGCAGTTCTTC.

This clone was counted a single time. The chain combines TRBV6-5 with TRBJ1-4, with TRBD1 matching 9 bases. The CDR3 has 16 amino acids. J lost 6 bases, V lost 0 bases, and 5 bases had no gene match. Germline V gene data show CDR1 as MNHEY and CDR2 as SVGAGI. CDR3 DNA: TGTGCCAGCAGTTACTCCTACAGGGGGCGTCATGAAAAACTGTTTTTT. The encoded protein is CASSYSYRGRHEKLFF.

The V gene is TRBV3-1 (or the pseudogene TRBV3-2), the J gene TRBJ1-5; 8 bases agree with TRBD1. V shed 2 bases and J 6 bases; nucleotides not matched to a gene: 9. The germline gives CDR1 LGHDT, CDR2 YNNKEL (reference sequence). This CDR3 spans 16 amino acids. CDR3 sequence: CASSQHAQGAGQPQHF. CDR3 nucleotide sequence: TGTGCCAGCAGCCAACACGCCCAGGGGGCCGGTCAGCCCCAGCATTTT.

This chain uses TRBV7-2 with TRBJ1-2; D gene ambiguous. V gave up 1 base and J gave up 2 bases, with 14 bases separating them. The CDR3 spans 16 residues. Germline CDR1 is SGHTA and CDR2 is FQGNSA. The CDR3 here is CASSLEVGGVNYGYTF. Here the CDR3 DNA reads TGTGCCAGCAGCTTAGAAGTAGGAGGAGTGAACTATGGCTACACCTTC.

The V call is TRBV29-1, the J call TRBJ2-5; 7 positions agree with TRBD2. Germline values: CDR1 SQVTM, CDR2 ANQGSEA. Trimming at V came to 6 bases and at J to 5 bases, leaving 12 bases not matched to a gene. The length of the CDR3 is 14 residues. DNA for the CDR3: TGCAGCGTCGGGGGGTGGAGCCTCGGGGAGACCCAGTACTTC. This gives the protein CSVGGWSLGETQYF.